A selection of T cell receptor beta chains follows, all from one sample in a study of blood T cell repertoires in COVID-19. Only in-frame clones appear in the TCRdb table, and some are missing; sequencing was by immunoSEQ multiplex PCR. This sample yields some 210,000 clones, of which roughly 78% are seen a single time; approximately 12% belongs to the top ten. The sequencing input was peripheral blood. All receptors come from a woman aged 35 to 49 with acute or convalescent COVID-19. The CDR3 runs from the conserved cysteine through the conserved F or W. D genes are given only for firm matches. The listing skips clone size in some rows; elsewhere it reads once, few, many or a size class.

TGCGCCAGCAGCTGGATGGTCGGCAGGGGTAACTATGGCTACACCTTC,CASSWMVGRGNYGYTF,-,-,TRBV5-1,TRBJ1-2
TGTGCCAGCAGCGTAGAGGCAGCGGGTACGCAGTATTTT,CASSVEAAGTQYF,-,-,TRBV9,TRBJ2-3
TGTGCCAGCAGCCCCGGACTGGGACAGGGGTATAGCAATCAGCCCCAGCATTTT,CASSPGLGQGYSNQPQHF,-,TRBD1,TRBV3-1/TRBV3-2,TRBJ1-5
TGCGCCAGCAGCTCGGCGGGGGGATTCAATCAGCCCCAGCATTTT,CASSSAGGFNQPQHF,-,-,TRBV5-1,TRBJ1-5
TGTGCCAGCAGTTACTCCGGGCAGGGCTATGGCTACACCTTC,CASSYSGQGYGYTF,-,-,TRBV6-5,TRBJ1-2
TGTGCCAGCAGCTTGGTGAGGGGGGGCTACACCTTC,CASSLVRGGYTF,once,-,TRBV5-4,TRBJ1-2
TGCAGCGCCGGGGGGGATTCCTATGGCTACACCTTC,CSAGGDSYGYTF,-,-,TRBV29-1,TRBJ1-2
TGTGCCAGCAGCTTGGACAGGGGACGAGACTATGGCTACACCTTC,CASSLDRGRDYGYTF,few,TRBD1,TRBV7-9,TRBJ1-2
TGTGCCACCATCGGAACAGGCTCCTATAATTCACCCCTCCACTTT,CATIGTGSYNSPLHF,-,-,TRBV24-1,TRBJ1-6
TGTGCCAGCAGCCAAGAGGGAGACAATCAGCCCCAGCATTTT,CASSQEGDNQPQHF,-,-,TRBV4-2,TRBJ1-5
TGCGCCAGCAGCCTCGGGGTCAGCGGGAGTATGGATACGCAGTATTTT,CASSLGVSGSMDTQYF,-,TRBD2,TRBV4-3,TRBJ2-3
TGTGCCAGCAGTAAAACACAGAGCCCGATCTCTGGGGCCAACGTCCTGACTTTC,CASSKTQSPISGANVLTF,-,-,TRBV6-4,TRBJ2-6
TGCGCCAGCAGCTTCCCCAGTAACACCGGGGAGCTGTTTTTT,CASSFPSNTGELFF,-,-,TRBV5-1,TRBJ2-2
TGTGCCAGCACCCCCGAGAGCGGGCACTCACCCTACGAGCAGTACTTC,CASTPESGHSPYEQYF,-,-,TRBV6-2/TRBV6-3,TRBJ2-7
TGTGCCAGCAGTGACTGGGAAGGCGGGAGTAAGTTCTTC,CASSDWEGGSKFF,-,TRBD2,TRBV6-4,TRBJ2-1
TGTGCCAGCAGCCAGGGACAGAATTTCTATGGCTACACCTTC,CASSQGQNFYGYTF,few,TRBD1,TRBV14,TRBJ1-2